This T cell receptor (beta chain) was documented in a study of Ad26.COV2.S vaccination and SARS-CoV-2 variants. At the level of the study: Donor was one of the participants in the Ad26.COV2.S arm of the COV1001 trial. Ad26.COV2.S given intramuscularly, once or twice 56 days apart.

The sample holds a few counts of this clone. Treatment: roughly 19 received Ad26.COV2.S at low or high dose, single or two shots; a few received placebo; per-sample allocation not given. On day 63 after the first injection, vaccine and placebo recipients gave samples. The method was immunoSEQ multiplex PCR; TCRdb's version includes in-frame clones alone and lacks a portion of them. This sample yields hundreds of thousands of clones, of which approximately 90% are seen a single time; 5% belongs to the top ten. Germline CDR1 reads SEHNR; CDR2 reads FQNEAQ (reference sequence). This CDR3 comprises 17 residues. Between the trimmed V and J ends, which lost 5 bases and 4 bases, there was a span of 23 bases.

V is TRBV7-9 and J is TRBJ1-2, with D possibly matching TRBD1 (5 bases). The receptor was isolated from a person aged 18-60 years who received the Ad26.COV2.S COVID-19 vaccine or a placebo. Here the sequenced sample was peripheral blood, taken in a trial of Ad26.COV2.S vaccine versus placebo. For the CDR3, the DNA is TGTGCCAGCAGCGATGACAGTACCCGGGCGACAGCCTATGGCTACACCTTC. Translating it yields CASSDDSTRATAYGYTF.